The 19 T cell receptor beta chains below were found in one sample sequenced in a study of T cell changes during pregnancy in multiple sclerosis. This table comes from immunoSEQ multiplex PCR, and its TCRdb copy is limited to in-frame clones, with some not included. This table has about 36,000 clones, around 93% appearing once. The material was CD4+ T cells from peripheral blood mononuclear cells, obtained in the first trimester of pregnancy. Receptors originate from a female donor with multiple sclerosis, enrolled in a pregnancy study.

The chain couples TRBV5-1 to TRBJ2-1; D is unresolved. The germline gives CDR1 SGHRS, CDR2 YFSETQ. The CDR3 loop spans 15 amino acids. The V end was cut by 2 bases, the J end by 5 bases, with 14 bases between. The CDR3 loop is CASSLILGQNNEQFF. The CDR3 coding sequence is TGCGCCAGCAGCTTAATTCTCGGTCAAAACAATGAGCAGTTCTTC. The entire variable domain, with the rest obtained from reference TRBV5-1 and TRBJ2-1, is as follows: KAGVTQTPRYLIKTRGQQVTLSCSPISGHRSVSWYQQTPGQGLQFLFEYFSETQRNKGNFPGRFSGRQFSNSRSEMNVSTLELGDSALYLCASSLILGQNNEQFFGPGTRLTVL.

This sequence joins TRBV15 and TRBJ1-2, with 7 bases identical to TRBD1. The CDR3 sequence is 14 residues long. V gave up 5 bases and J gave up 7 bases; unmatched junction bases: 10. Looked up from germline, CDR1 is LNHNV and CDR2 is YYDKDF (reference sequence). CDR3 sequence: CATSLSRQGGGYTF. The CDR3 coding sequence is TGTGCCACCAGCCTCTCTAGACAGGGAGGTGGCTACACCTTC.

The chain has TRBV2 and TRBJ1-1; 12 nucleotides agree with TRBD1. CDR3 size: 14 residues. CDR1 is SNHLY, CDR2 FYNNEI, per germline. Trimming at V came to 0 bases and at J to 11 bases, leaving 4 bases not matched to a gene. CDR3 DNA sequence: TGTGCCAGCAGTGAAGCGGCGGGACAGGGGGCCGCTTTCTTT. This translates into CASSEAAGQGAAFF. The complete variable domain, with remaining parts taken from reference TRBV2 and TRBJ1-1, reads EPEVTQTPSHQVTQMGQEVILRCVPISNHLYFYWYRQILGQKVEFLVSFYNNEISEKSEIFDDQFSVERPDGSNFTLKIRSTKLEDSAMYFCASSEAAGQGAAFFGQGTRLTVV.

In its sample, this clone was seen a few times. This CDR3 is CASSLVSGFTGELFF. The CDR3 nucleotides read TGTGCCAGCAGCTTAGTATCCGGGTTCACCGGGGAGCTGTTTTTT. The V call is TRBV7-9, the J call TRBJ2-2; the D is unclear. Germline loops: CDR1 SEHNR, CDR2 FQNEAQ (reference sequence). The CDR3 length is 15 residues. Trimming pared 1 base from V and 4 bases from J, leaving 10 bases between.

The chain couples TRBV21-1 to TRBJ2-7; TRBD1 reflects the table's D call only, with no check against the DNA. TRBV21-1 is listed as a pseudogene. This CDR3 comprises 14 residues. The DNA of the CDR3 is TGTGCCAGCACCATGGACAGGGTTCACTACGAGCAGTACTTC. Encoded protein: CASTMDRVHYEQYF.

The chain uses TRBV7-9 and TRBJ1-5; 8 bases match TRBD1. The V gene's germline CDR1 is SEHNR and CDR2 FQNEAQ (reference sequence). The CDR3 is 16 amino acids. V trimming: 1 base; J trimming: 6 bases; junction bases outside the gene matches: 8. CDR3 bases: TGTGCCAGCAGCTTAGATCCAGGGGGCGTAGGTCAGCCCCAGCATTTT. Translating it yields CASSLDPGGVGQPQHF. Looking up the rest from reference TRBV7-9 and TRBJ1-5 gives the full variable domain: DTGVSQNPRHKITKRGQNVTFRCDPISEHNRLYWYRQTLGQGPEFLTYFQNEAQLEKSRLLSDRFSAERPKGSFSTLEIQRTEQGDSAMYLCASSLDPGGVGQPQHFGDGTRLSIL.

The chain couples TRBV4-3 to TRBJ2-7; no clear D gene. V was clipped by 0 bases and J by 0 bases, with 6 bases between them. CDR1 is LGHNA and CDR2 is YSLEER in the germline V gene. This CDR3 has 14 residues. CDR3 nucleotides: TGCGCCAGCAGCCAAGACGCGAACTCCTACGAGCAGTACTTC. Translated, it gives CASSQDANSYEQYF.

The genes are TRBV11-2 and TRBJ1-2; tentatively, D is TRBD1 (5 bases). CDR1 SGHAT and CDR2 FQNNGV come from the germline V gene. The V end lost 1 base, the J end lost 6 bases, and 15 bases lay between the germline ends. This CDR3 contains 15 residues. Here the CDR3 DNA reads TGTGCCAGCAGCTTAGTGGGGCGGAAAGACAATGGCTACACCTTC. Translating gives CASSLVGRKDNGYTF.

The CDR3 DNA is TGTGCCAGCAGTCTAAAGGGGACTAGCGGCTTCTACAATGAGCAGTTCTTC. Translation gives CASSLKGTSGFYNEQFF. The V and J genes are TRBV27 and TRBJ2-1; 11 bases are a match to TRBD2. V gave up 5 bases and J gave up 3 bases; unmatched junction bases: 9. Germline V gene lookup returns CDR1 MNHEY and CDR2 SMNVEV (reference sequence). This CDR3 has 17 amino acids.

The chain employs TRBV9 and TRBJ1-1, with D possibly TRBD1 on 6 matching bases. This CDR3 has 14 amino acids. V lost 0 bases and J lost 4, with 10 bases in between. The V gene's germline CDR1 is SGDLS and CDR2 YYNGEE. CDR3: CASSVGYRATEAFF. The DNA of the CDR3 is TGTGCCAGCAGCGTAGGGTACAGGGCCACTGAAGCTTTCTTT. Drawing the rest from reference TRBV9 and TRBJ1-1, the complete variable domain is DSGVTQTPKHLITATGQRVTLRCSPRSGDLSVYWYQQSLDQGLQFLIQYYNGEERAKGNILERFSAQQFPDLHSELNLSSLELGDSALYFCASSVGYRATEAFFGQGTRLTVV.

As DNA, the CDR3 is TGTGCCAGCATCCTGACACCGGACTACTCCCCTGCCGGATACTTC. Protein sequence: CASILTPDYSPAGYF. The rearrangement links TRBV2 to TRBJ2-7; a weak D match, TRBD2 (6 bases). CDR1 SNHLY and CDR2 FYNNEI come from the germline V gene. The CDR3 is 15 amino acids. Between the trimmed V and J ends, which lost 7 bases and 13 bases, there was a span of 29 bases.

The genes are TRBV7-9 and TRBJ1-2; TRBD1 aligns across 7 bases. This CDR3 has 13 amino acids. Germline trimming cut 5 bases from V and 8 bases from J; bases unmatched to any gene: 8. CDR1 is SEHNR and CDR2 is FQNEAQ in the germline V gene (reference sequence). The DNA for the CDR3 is TGTGCCAGCAGCGCCGACAGGGTAGGGGGCTACACCTTC. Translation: CASSADRVGGYTF. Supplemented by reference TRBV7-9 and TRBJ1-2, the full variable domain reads DTGVSQNPRHKITKRGQNVTFRCDPISEHNRLYWYRQTLGQGPEFLTYFQNEAQLEKSRLLSDRFSAERPKGSFSTLEIQRTEQGDSAMYLCASSADRVGGYTFGSGTRLTVV.

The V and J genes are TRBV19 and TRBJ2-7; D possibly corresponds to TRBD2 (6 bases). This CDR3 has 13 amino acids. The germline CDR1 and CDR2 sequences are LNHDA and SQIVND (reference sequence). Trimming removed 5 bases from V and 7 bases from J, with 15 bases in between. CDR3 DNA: TGTGCCAGTAGTGACCGCTCGGGGGTTGAGCAGTACTTC. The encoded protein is CASSDRSGVEQYF.

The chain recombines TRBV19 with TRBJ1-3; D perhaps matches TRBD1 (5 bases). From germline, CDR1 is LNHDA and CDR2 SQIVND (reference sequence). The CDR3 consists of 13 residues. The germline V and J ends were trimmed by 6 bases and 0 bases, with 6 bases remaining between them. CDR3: CASRQVSGNTIYF. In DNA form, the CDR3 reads TGTGCCAGTAGACAGGTCTCTGGAAACACCATATATTTT.

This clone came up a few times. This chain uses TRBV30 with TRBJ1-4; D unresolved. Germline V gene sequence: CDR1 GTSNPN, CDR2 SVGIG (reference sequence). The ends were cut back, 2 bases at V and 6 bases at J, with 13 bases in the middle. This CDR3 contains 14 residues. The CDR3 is CAWSRRLSDEKLFF. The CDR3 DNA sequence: TGTGCCTGGAGTAGGAGACTTTCCGATGAAAAACTGTTTTTT.

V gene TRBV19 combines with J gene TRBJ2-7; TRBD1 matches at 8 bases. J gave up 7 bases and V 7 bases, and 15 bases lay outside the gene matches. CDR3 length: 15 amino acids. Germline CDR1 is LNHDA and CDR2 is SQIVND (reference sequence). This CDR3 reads CASNSGQGKSGEQYF. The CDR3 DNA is TGTGCCAGTAATTCTGGACAGGGAAAATCTGGGGAGCAGTACTTC.

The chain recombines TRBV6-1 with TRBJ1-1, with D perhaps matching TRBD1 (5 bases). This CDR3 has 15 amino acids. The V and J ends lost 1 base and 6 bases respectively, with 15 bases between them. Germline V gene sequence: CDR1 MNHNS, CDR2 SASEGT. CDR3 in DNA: TGTGCCAGCAGTGAAGTAGCTCCAGGGAGGGCTGAAGCTTTCTTT. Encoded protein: CASSEVAPGRAEAFF.

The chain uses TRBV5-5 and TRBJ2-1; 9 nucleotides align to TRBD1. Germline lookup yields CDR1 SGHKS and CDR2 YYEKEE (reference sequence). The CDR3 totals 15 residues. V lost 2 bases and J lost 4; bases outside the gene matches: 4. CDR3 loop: CASSLGTGSYNEQFF. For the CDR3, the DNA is TGTGCCAGCAGCTTAGGGACAGGGTCGTACAATGAGCAGTTCTTC.

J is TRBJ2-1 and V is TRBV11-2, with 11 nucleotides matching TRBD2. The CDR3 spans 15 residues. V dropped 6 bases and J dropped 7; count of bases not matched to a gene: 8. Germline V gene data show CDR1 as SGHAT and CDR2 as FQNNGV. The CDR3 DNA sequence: TGTGCCAGCAGTTTTACTAGCGGGAGTTATAATGAGCAGTTCTTC. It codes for CASSFTSGSYNEQFF.